Presented here are 19 T cell receptor beta chains from one specimen sequenced in a study of T cells after yellow fever vaccination (dated by TCRdb to between 2018 and 2020). The library was prepared using 5' RACE. The instrument was an Illumina HiSeq 2500. Using fastp trimming at Q25 and MiXCR clonotype assembly, TCRdb reanalyzed the public sequencing data and kept in-frame beta chains. Merged by CDR3 protein, the rows form single entries marked with the most common genes and DNA. The sample table contains 200,000 to 300,000 distinct CDR3 sequences; only one count was recorded for 6.7% of them. Of the sample, roughly 1% falls within the top ten clones. The label giving this sample's treatment or condition can be read as: live attenuated yellow fever vaccine strain. Material: CD4+ T cells sorted from PBMCs, obtained on the day of the yellow fever booster vaccination. The receptors shown here come from a man between 25 and 39 years old who received the YFV17D yellow fever vaccine.

This clonotype was seen ten or more times. The rearrangement links TRBV2 to TRBJ2-2; D remains unclear. The CDR3 length is 14 residues. Germline lookup yields CDR1 SNHLY and CDR2 FYNNEI. V lost 5 bases and J lost 4, with 11 bases in between. DNA for the CDR3: TGTGCCAGCAGTCGTTCGTTGCCCACCGGGGAGCTGTTTTTT. It yields the protein CASSRSLPTGELFF.

This clonotype has ten or more counts. The chain has TRBV18 and TRBJ2-5; D is unclear. This CDR3 is built from 11 residues. Germline CDR1 is KGHSH and CDR2 is LQKENI. V lost 2 bases, J lost 5 bases, and 3 bases lay in between. DNA for the CDR3: TGTGCCAGCTCACCAGCGGAGACCCAGTACTTC. Amino acid sequence: CASSPAETQYF. The variable domain in full, completed from reference TRBV18 and TRBJ2-5, reads NAGVMQNPRHLVRRRGQEARLRCSPMKGHSHVYWYRQLPEEGLKFMVYLQKENIIDESGMPKERFSAEFPKEGPSILRIQQVVRGDSAAYFCASSPAETQYFGPGTRLLVL.

In this sample, this clonotype turned up many times. The chain links TRBV29-1 to TRBJ2-5; 8 bases align to TRBD1. The CDR3 length is 15 residues. V dropped 3 bases and J dropped 2; count of bases not matched to a gene: 8. The germline V gene encodes CDR1 SQVTM and CDR2 ANQGSEA. The CDR3 sequence: CSVDRAGGGQETQYF. The DNA for the CDR3 is TGCAGCGTTGATAGGGCAGGGGGCGGTCAAGAGACCCAGTACTTC.

The sample holds many counts of this clonotype. The genes are TRBV20-1 and TRBJ2-7, with D possibly called TRBD1 or TRBD2 (5 bases each). CDR1 is DFQATT and CDR2 is SNEGSKA in the germline V gene (reference sequence). The CDR3 spans 15 residues. Trimming removed 6 bases from V and 6 bases from J, with 24 bases in between. The CDR3 sequence: CSATKLGAGVVEQYF. The CDR3 region has the DNA TGCAGTGCAACAAAACTCGGGGCGGGTGTCGTCGAGCAGTACTTC.

This clonotype was counted between two and nine times. This chain joins TRBV6-1 and TRBJ2-3, with D tentatively TRBD1 (6 bases). The CDR3 consists of 15 residues. CDR1 is MNHNS, CDR2 SASEGT, per germline. Trimming took off 7 bases at V and 4 bases at J, with 18 bases between the two ends. DNA for the CDR3: TGTGCCAGCACGTGGACAGCGGTGTTTCCAGATACGCAGTATTTT. Amino acids: CASTWTAVFPDTQYF.

This chain connects TRBV6-2 or TRBV6-3 to TRBJ2-3; D gene uncertain. This CDR3 is built from 12 residues. Germline V gene sequence: CDR1 MNHEY, CDR2 SVGEGT. The V end lost 8 bases, the J end lost 6 bases, and 12 bases lay between the germline ends. CDR3 sequence (DNA): TGTGCCAGCCGGCCGGTGGAGGATACGCAGTATTTT. Translating it yields CASRPVEDTQYF.

This clonotype has more than one count but fewer than ten. This may come from a read error, since a much larger clone is one base off. This chain connects TRBV20-1 to TRBJ2-3, with 8 bases aligning to TRBD2. Germline assignment: CDR1 DFQATT and CDR2 SNEGSKA (reference sequence). The CDR3 is made up of 17 amino acids. The CDR3 here is CCARGEGAVGRADTQYF. The CDR3 nucleotides are TGCTGTGCTAGAGGTGAAGGAGCGGTCGGGAGGGCTGATACGCAGTATTTT.

The DNA of the CDR3 is TGTGCCAGCAGTTCCTACGGACTAGCGGGAGACAACAATGAGCAGTTCTTC. The encoded protein is CASSSYGLAGDNNEQFF. This chain links TRBV12-3 or TRBV12-4 with TRBJ2-1, with 13 bases aligning to TRBD2. This CDR3 has 17 residues. Germline trimming cut 4 bases from V and 5 bases from J; bases unmatched to any gene: 8.

The chain carries TRBV12-3 or TRBV12-4 and TRBJ2-7; the match to TRBD2 covers 11 bases. CDR3 size: 15 residues. V trimming: 8 bases; J trimming: 2 bases; junction bases outside the gene matches: 8. CDR3 region: CASRPGLAETYEQYF. CDR3 sequence (DNA): TGTGCCAGCCGACCGGGACTAGCGGAGACCTACGAGCAGTACTTC.

This clonotype was seen only a few times. This chain connects TRBV18 to TRBJ2-7; unclear D gene. V lost 3 bases and J 2 bases, leaving 8 bases between the germline ends. Looked up from germline, CDR1 is KGHSH and CDR2 is LQKENI. The CDR3 is 13 residues long. CDR3 coding DNA: TGTGCCAGCTCACCCTCAAAACCCTACGAGCAGTACTTC. Translation: CASSPSKPYEQYF.

This clonotype was recorded at least ten times. J is TRBJ2-7 and V is TRBV5-1, with D possibly being TRBD2 (5 bases). From germline, CDR1 is SGHRS and CDR2 YFSETQ. V shed 0 bases and J shed 0 bases, with 7 bases lying between them. The CDR3 extends over 14 amino acids. The chain's CDR3 is CASSLDDYSYEQYF. Here the CDR3 DNA reads TGCGCCAGCAGCTTGGATGACTACTCCTACGAGCAGTACTTC.

This sequence joins TRBV7-2 and TRBJ1-1, with a possible D match to TRBD1 (5 bases). Germline values: CDR1 SGHTA, CDR2 FQGNSA. The CDR3 is 12 amino acids. V lost 8 bases to trimming and J lost 13 bases, with 20 bases between them. CDR3 loop: CASSTEGRVVFF. CDR3 in DNA: TGTGCCAGCTCGACTGAGGGACGCGTGGTTTTCTTT.

The V and J genes are TRBV28 and TRBJ2-4; 8 positions agree with TRBD1. This CDR3 region has 14 residues. Per the germline V gene, CDR1 is MDHEN and CDR2 is SYDVKM. V was clipped by 10 bases and J by 5 bases; unmatched bases: 10. Here the CDR3 DNA reads TGTGCCATAAACCCACAGGGGGTGGAAAACATTCAGTACTTC. This gives the protein CAINPQGVENIQYF.

There are many counts of this clonotype. The V call is TRBV7-2, the J call TRBJ2-3; D remains unclear. V lost 6 bases and J lost 6, with 13 bases in between. CDR1 SGHTA and CDR2 FQGNSA come from the germline V gene. CDR3 size: 13 residues. CDR3 sequence (DNA): TGTGCCAGCAGTTTCTGGAGCTTGGATACGCAGTATTTT. The encoded protein is CASSFWSLDTQYF.

This clonotype appeared many times. As DNA, the CDR3 is TGTGCCACGCGGGAAGGGACAGATACGCAGTATTTT. Amino acid sequence: CATREGTDTQYF. This chain links TRBV6-2 or TRBV6-3 with TRBJ2-3, with D perhaps TRBD2 (6 bases). Trimming stripped 10 bases from V and 3 bases from J, with 11 bases between. The CDR3 has 12 residues. The germline V gene has CDR1 MNHEY and CDR2 SVGEGT.

This clonotype was found a few times. V gene TRBV5-4 combines with J gene TRBJ1-1, with D uncertain. The germline V gene has CDR1 SGHNT and CDR2 YYREEE (reference sequence). The CDR3 has 12 amino acids. Trimming took 1 base from V and 7 from J, leaving 8 bases between them. The CDR3 DNA reads TGTGCCAGCAGCTTGTATAAAAATGAAGCTTTCTTT. Translating gives CASSLYKNEAFF.

This clonotype showed up many times. This sequence joins TRBV2 and TRBJ2-1; D unclear. V gave up 5 bases and J gave up 10 bases, with 12 bases separating them. The germline V gene has CDR1 SNHLY and CDR2 FYNNEI. The CDR3 covers 12 residues. The CDR3 DNA follows: TGTGCCAGCAGTCAGAACTCGGGCGAGCAGTTCTTC. The encoded protein is CASSQNSGEQFF.

The sample holds a few counts of this clonotype. The chain joins TRBV30 to TRBJ1-5; perhaps TRBD1 as D (6 bases). Looked up from germline, CDR1 is GTSNPN and CDR2 is SVGIG (reference sequence). The ends were cut back, 2 bases at V and 5 bases at J, with 13 bases in the middle. The CDR3 is made up of 14 amino acids. The CDR3 region has the DNA TGTGCCTGGAGTAATGGGGGCGGGGATCAGCCCCAGCATTTT. Its protein product is CAWSNGGGDQPQHF.

This clonotype appeared many times. This sequence joins TRBV2 and TRBJ2-3; no firm D call. Deletions cut 1 base from V and 2 bases from J, with 7 bases between. Germline CDR1 and CDR2: SNHLY and FYNNEI. This CDR3 spans 14 amino acids. CDR3 DNA: TGTGCCAGCAGTGAAGGGGTCCTCACAGATACGCAGTATTTT. It encodes CASSEGVLTDTQYF.